A single sample gave rise to the 20 T cell receptor beta chains below, sequenced in a study of OX40 agonist ivuxolimab in advanced cancers. This table comes from immunoSEQ multiplex PCR, and its TCRdb copy is limited to in-frame clones, with some not included. This sample has more than 45,000 clones, with around nine tenths found just once. Here the sequenced sample was CD4+ or CD8+ T cells sorted from blood, taken in a trial of the OX40 agonist ivuxolimab. The receptors derive from an adult with an advanced solid tumor such as melanoma, head and neck, liver or kidney cancer.

The chain has TRBV6-6 and TRBJ2-7; D is unresolved. V was shortened by 10 bases and J by 0 bases, with 13 bases between the two germline ends. Germline values: CDR1 MNHNY, CDR2 SVGAGI (reference sequence). The CDR3 sequence is 13 residues long. CDR3 sequence (DNA): TGTGCCACCGTCTCCGGGTCCTCCTACGAGCAGTACTTC. It codes for CATVSGSSYEQYF.

The gene calls are TRBV6-1 and TRBJ1-5; tentative D call: TRBD1 (6 bases). Germline values: CDR1 MNHNS, CDR2 SASEGT. Trimming took 8 bases from V and 7 from J, leaving 15 bases between them. There are 13 residues in the CDR3. In nucleotides, the CDR3 is TGTGCCAGCTGTCACACAGGGATCCAGCCCCAGCATTTT. Residues: CASCHTGIQPQHF.

The rearrangement joins TRBV5-1 to TRBJ2-1; 7 bases are a match to TRBD2. This CDR3 spans 14 amino acids. Per germline, CDR1 SGHRS and CDR2 YFSETQ. V dropped 4 bases and J dropped 6; count of bases not matched to a gene: 7. DNA of the CDR3: TGCGCCAGCAGCGTTGGGGTAGCGGGCAATGAGCAGTTCTTC. As protein: CASSVGVAGNEQFF.

This rearrangement joins TRBV11-2 to TRBJ1-3; D is unresolved. V was clipped by 3 bases and J by 0 bases, with 6 bases between them. The CDR3 sequence is 14 residues long. Germline CDR1 SGHAT, CDR2 FQNNGV. CDR3 sequence (DNA): TGTGCCAGCAGCTTGGAGAGCTCTGGAAACACCATATATTTT. This encodes CASSLESSGNTIYF. Looking up the rest from reference TRBV11-2 and TRBJ1-3 gives the full variable domain: EAGVAQSPRYKIIEKRQSVAFWCNPISGHATLYWYQQILGQGPKLLIQFQNNGVVDDSQLPKDRFSAERLKGVDSTLKIQPAKLEDSAVYLCASSLESSGNTIYFGEGSWLTVV.

V is TRBV4-2 and J is TRBJ2-4, with D unresolved. With 2 bases removed from V and 0 bases from J, the gap between germline ends came to 5 bases. The CDR3 is 14 residues long. Germline V gene sequence: CDR1 LGHNA, CDR2 YNFKEQ. CDR3 bases: TGTGCCAGCAGCCAAACCGTAGCCAAAAACATTCAGTACTTC. The encoded protein is CASSQTVAKNIQYF.

This chain connects TRBV28 to TRBJ2-1, with D possibly being TRBD1 (6 bases). Germline V gene lookup returns CDR1 MDHEN and CDR2 SYDVKM. This CDR3 has 14 residues. Trimming pared 4 bases from V and 7 bases from J, leaving 14 bases between. As DNA, the CDR3 is TGTGCCAGCAGTTCGGCGGCCAGGGGTAATGAGCAGTTCTTC. It specifies CASSSAARGNEQFF.

The chain employs TRBV28 and TRBJ1-3; 10 positions match TRBD1. With V trimmed by 7 bases and J by 3 bases, 3 bases remained unmatched. CDR1 and CDR2 (germline): MDHEN, SYDVKM. The CDR3 is 14 residues long. The CDR3 is CASNRDRGGNTIYF. CDR3 nucleotide sequence: TGTGCCAGCAACCGGGACAGGGGTGGAAACACCATATATTTT.

The chain joins TRBV11-2 to TRBJ1-5, with D possibly TRBD1 on 5 matching bases. Between the trimmed V and J ends, which lost 1 base and 3 bases, there was a span of 10 bases. The CDR3 consists of 15 residues. Germline CDR1 and CDR2: SGHAT and FQNNGV. CDR3 region: CASSLGLRANQPQHF. The DNA for the CDR3 is TGTGCCAGCAGCTTAGGGCTCAGGGCCAATCAGCCCCAGCATTTT.

This chain links TRBV19 with TRBJ1-5, with D unclear. V dropped 5 bases and J dropped 4 bases, with 9 bases sitting between them. Germline lookup yields CDR1 LNHDA and CDR2 SQIVND (reference sequence). The CDR3 totals 13 residues. The CDR3 region is CASSVQKNQPQHF. The CDR3 coding sequence is TGTGCCAGTAGTGTCCAAAAGAATCAGCCCCAGCATTTT.

The J gene is TRBJ2-5, the V gene TRBV18; maybe TRBD1 (7 bases). The CDR3 loop spans 17 amino acids. With 0 bases removed from V and 4 bases from J, the gap between germline ends came to 18 bases. CDR1 is KGHSH and CDR2 is LQKENI in the germline V gene. This chain's CDR3 is CASSPPVGGGERETQYF. DNA for the CDR3: TGTGCCAGCTCACCACCAGTTGGAGGGGGCGAGCGAGAGACCCAGTACTTC. Complete variable domain (other parts from reference TRBV18 and TRBJ2-5): NAGVMQNPRHLVRRRGQEARLRCSPMKGHSHVYWYRQLPEEGLKFMVYLQKENIIDESGMPKERFSAEFPKEGPSILRIQQVVRGDSAAYFCASSPPVGGGERETQYFGPGTRLLVL.

The J gene is TRBJ2-3, the V gene TRBV28; tentatively, D is TRBD2 (6 bases). This CDR3 spans 16 amino acids. Germline V lookup: CDR1 MDHEN, CDR2 SYDVKM. V was trimmed by 8 bases and J by 2 bases, leaving 20 bases between them. Here the CDR3 reads CASQLVGTPHTDTQYF. The CDR3 DNA follows: TGTGCCAGCCAACTTGTGGGGACTCCCCACACAGATACGCAGTATTTT.

The chain carries TRBV28 and TRBJ1-1; D might be TRBD1 (5 bases). The CDR3 is 13 amino acids. Germline V gives CDR1 MDHEN, CDR2 SYDVKM. V was cut by 7 bases and J by 10 bases, with 19 bases left in between. As DNA, the CDR3 is TGTGCCAGCATCCCCCTAGGGACCCGGGGAGCTTTCTTT. Protein product: CASIPLGTRGAFF.

This chain's CDR3 is CASSPRGQGLSNTEAFF. CDR3 coding DNA: TGTGCCAGCAGCCCACGGGGACAGGGGCTCTCGAACACTGAAGCTTTCTTT. The chain uses TRBV9 and TRBJ1-1; 10 nucleotides match TRBD1. Germline values: CDR1 SGDLS, CDR2 YYNGEE. The CDR3 is 17 residues long. The J segment lost 1 base and the V segment lost 4 bases, leaving 10 bases of the junction unmatched.

This chain uses TRBV4-1 with TRBJ2-5, with TRBD1 matching over 10 bases. The germline V gene has CDR1 MGHRA and CDR2 YSYEKL. V trimming: 4 bases; J trimming: 4 bases; junction bases outside the gene matches: 6. This CDR3 has 15 residues. The CDR3 DNA reads TGCGCCAGCAGCCGGACGGGACAGGGGTCAGAGACCCAGTACTTC. Protein product: CASSRTGQGSETQYF.

The chain is built from TRBV5-1 and TRBJ2-1; D possibly corresponds to TRBD2 (6 bases). Germline loops: CDR1 SGHRS, CDR2 YFSETQ. CDR3 length equals 14 residues. V lost 0 bases, J lost 4 bases, and 8 bases lay in between. CDR3 sequence: CASSLGGGYNEQFF. The DNA for the CDR3 is TGCGCCAGCAGCTTGGGAGGAGGGTACAATGAGCAGTTCTTC. Drawing the rest from reference TRBV5-1 and TRBJ2-1, the complete variable domain is KAGVTQTPRYLIKTRGQQVTLSCSPISGHRSVSWYQQTPGQGLQFLFEYFSETQRNKGNFPGRFSGRQFSNSRSEMNVSTLELGDSALYLCASSLGGGYNEQFFGPGTRLTVL.

V and J are TRBV7-9 and TRBJ2-5; D might be TRBD1 (5 bases). The CDR3 has 17 amino acids. In germline, CDR1 is SEHNR, CDR2 FQNEAQ (reference sequence). Trimming cost V 5 bases and J 1 base, with 20 bases left between them. CDR3 sequence: CASSQGTLSSSQETQYF. As DNA, the CDR3 is TGTGCCAGCAGCCAGGGCACTCTCTCCTCATCCCAAGAGACCCAGTACTTC. Supplemented by reference TRBV7-9 and TRBJ2-5, the full variable domain reads DTGVSQNPRHKITKRGQNVTFRCDPISEHNRLYWYRQTLGQGPEFLTYFQNEAQLEKSRLLSDRFSAERPKGSFSTLEIQRTEQGDSAMYLCASSQGTLSSSQETQYFGPGTRLLVL.

The chain uses TRBV5-1 and TRBJ2-1, with D possibly TRBD2 on 6 matching bases. Trimming took off 0 bases at V and 6 bases at J, with 16 bases between the two ends. Germline V CDR1 and CDR2: SGHRS, YFSETQ. The CDR3 is made up of 16 amino acids. The CDR3 sequence is CASSLEGGAIGNEQFF. CDR3 DNA: TGCGCCAGCAGCTTGGAAGGCGGGGCGATCGGCAATGAGCAGTTCTTC.

This sequence joins TRBV2 and TRBJ2-3; 12 positions match TRBD2. With V trimmed by 8 bases and J by 2 bases, 2 bases remained unmatched. The CDR3 has 14 amino acids. Germline CDR1 reads SNHLY; CDR2 reads FYNNEI. The CDR3 region has the DNA TGTGCCAGCTGGACTAGCGGGACCACAGATACGCAGTATTTT. This encodes CASWTSGTTDTQYF.

This rearrangement joins TRBV30 to TRBJ1-1, with D possibly being TRBD1 (5 bases). Trimming stripped 2 bases from V and 4 bases from J, with 14 bases between. The CDR3 is 14 amino acids. CDR1 is GTSNPN and CDR2 is SVGIG in the germline V gene (reference sequence). The DNA of the CDR3 is TGTGCCTGGAGTCGACGAGGGGCTTTCACTGAAGCTTTCTTT. Translation: CAWSRRGAFTEAFF.

The chain carries TRBV19 and TRBJ2-7; 13 bases map to TRBD2. The V gene end was trimmed by 4 bases and the J gene end by 3 bases; junction bases not matched to a gene: 0. From germline, CDR1 is LNHDA and CDR2 SQIVND (reference sequence). The CDR3 has 14 amino acids. This chain's CDR3 is CASSRTSGSYEQYF. The DNA of the CDR3 is TGTGCCAGTAGTAGGACTAGCGGGAGCTACGAGCAGTACTTC.